These 7 T cell receptor beta chains came from one sample sequenced in a study of a mutant IDH1 vaccine in newly diagnosed glioma. This sample's time point: week 35, safety follow-up. The vaccine gave 300 ug of a 20-mer mutant IDH1 peptide subcutaneously per dose. Assay: immunoSEQ multiplex PCR; the TCRdb copy retains only in-frame clones and omits some. In the table there are about 47,000 clones, more than 75% of which are singletons. No antigen is known for these receptors. This sample comprised PBMCs, obtained from a glioma patient whose treatment included an IDH1 peptide vaccine. These receptor sequences come from a woman aged 35 to 49 with glioma.

The rearrangement links TRBV2 to TRBJ2-3; 9 bases align to TRBD2. The V segment lost 8 bases and the J segment 0 bases; nucleotides outside the gene matches: 12. Germline V gene data show CDR1 as SNHLY and CDR2 as FYNNEI. The CDR3 runs to 17 residues. The CDR3 is CASLGAGGPGSTDTQYF. DNA of the CDR3: TGTGCCAGCCTTGGCGCGGGAGGGCCCGGGAGCACAGATACGCAGTATTTT.

The V gene is TRBV2, the J gene TRBJ1-1; D is ambiguous. This CDR3 region has 11 residues. Germline CDR1 SNHLY, CDR2 FYNNEI. V was cut by 8 bases and J by 11 bases, with 15 bases left in between. In nucleotides, the CDR3 is TGTGCCAGCGGCAGCGAACGATGGGCTTTCTTT. Its translation is CASGSERWAFF.

V gene TRBV7-9 combines with J gene TRBJ1-2, with 7 nucleotides matching TRBD1. Germline V gene sequence: CDR1 SEHNR, CDR2 FQNEAQ (reference sequence). The length of the CDR3 is 14 residues. The trim removed 4 bases at V and 7 bases at J, leaving 9 bases unmatched. CDR3 DNA sequence: TGTGCCAGCAGCTCATTCGACAGGGCGGGTGGCTACACCTTC. This codes for CASSSFDRAGGYTF.

The chain combines TRBV19 with TRBJ1-2; 10 nucleotides match TRBD1. CDR3 length: 15 amino acids. After removal of 3 bases from V and 5 bases from J, the junction contained 6 bases not matched to a gene. The germline CDR1 and CDR2 sequences are LNHDA and SQIVND (reference sequence). CDR3 in amino acids: CASSIWGTGDYGYTF. The CDR3 nucleotides read TGTGCCAGTAGTATTTGGGGGACAGGGGATTATGGCTACACCTTC.

V and J are TRBV5-8 and TRBJ1-1, with 7 bases that match TRBD1. The V gene's germline CDR1 is SGHTS and CDR2 YDEGEE. Trimming removed 3 bases from V and 7 bases from J; junction bases left unmatched: 9. CDR3 length: 14 amino acids. CDR3 residues: CASSYGNRGREAFF. The DNA of the CDR3 is TGTGCCAGCAGCTACGGGAACAGGGGACGTGAAGCTTTCTTT.

The chain employs TRBV15 and TRBJ2-5, with D perhaps TRBD1 or TRBD2 (5 bases each). The CDR3 contains 15 residues. Germline-derived CDR1 and CDR2 are LNHNV and YYDKDF (reference sequence). V lost 0 bases and J 1 base, leaving 9 bases between the germline ends. CDR3 protein: CATSRDLGTQETQYF. The CDR3 DNA reads as TGTGCCACCAGCAGAGATTTGGGGACCCAAGAGACCCAGTACTTC.

V gene TRBV20-1 combines with J gene TRBJ2-7; D remains unclear. Germline V gene data show CDR1 as DFQATT and CDR2 as SNEGSKA (reference sequence). V was trimmed by 3 bases and J by 3 bases, leaving 6 bases between them. The CDR3 is 11 residues long. The CDR3 bases are TGCAGTGCTAGCGCCCTCTACGAGCAGTACTTC. Amino acid sequence: CSASALYEQYF.